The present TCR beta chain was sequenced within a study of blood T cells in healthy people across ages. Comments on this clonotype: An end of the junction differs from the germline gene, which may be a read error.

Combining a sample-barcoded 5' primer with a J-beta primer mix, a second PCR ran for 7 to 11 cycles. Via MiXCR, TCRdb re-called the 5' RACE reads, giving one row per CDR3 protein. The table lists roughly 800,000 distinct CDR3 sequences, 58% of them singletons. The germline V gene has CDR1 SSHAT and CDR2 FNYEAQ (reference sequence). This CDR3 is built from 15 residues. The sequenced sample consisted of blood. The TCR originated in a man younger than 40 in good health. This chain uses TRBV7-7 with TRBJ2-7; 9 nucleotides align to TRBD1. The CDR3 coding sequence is TGTGCCGGCAGCCCGCTGACAGGGGGAAGCTACGAGCAGTACTTC. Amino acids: CAGSPLTGGSYEQYF.